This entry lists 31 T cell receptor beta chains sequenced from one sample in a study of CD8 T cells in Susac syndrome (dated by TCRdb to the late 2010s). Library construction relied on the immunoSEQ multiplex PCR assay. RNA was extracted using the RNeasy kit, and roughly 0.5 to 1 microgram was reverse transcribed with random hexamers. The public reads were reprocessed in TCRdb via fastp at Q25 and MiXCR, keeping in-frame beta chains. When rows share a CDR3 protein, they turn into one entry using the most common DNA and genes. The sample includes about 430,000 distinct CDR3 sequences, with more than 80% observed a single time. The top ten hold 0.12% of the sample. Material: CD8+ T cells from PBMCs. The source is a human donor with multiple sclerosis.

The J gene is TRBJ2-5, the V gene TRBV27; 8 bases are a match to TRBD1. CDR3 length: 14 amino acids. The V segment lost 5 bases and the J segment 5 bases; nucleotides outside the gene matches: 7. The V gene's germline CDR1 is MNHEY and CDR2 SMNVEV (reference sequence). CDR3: CASSDRTGWETQYF. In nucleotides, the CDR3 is TGTGCCAGCAGTGACCGGACAGGGTGGGAGACCCAGTACTTC.

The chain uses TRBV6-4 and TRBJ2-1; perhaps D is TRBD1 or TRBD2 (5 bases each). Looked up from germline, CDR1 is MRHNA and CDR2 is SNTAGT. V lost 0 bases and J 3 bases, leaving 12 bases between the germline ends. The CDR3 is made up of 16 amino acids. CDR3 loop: CASSDSIGTVYNEQFF. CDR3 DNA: TGTGCCAGCAGTGACTCGATAGGGACGGTCTACAATGAGCAGTTCTTC.

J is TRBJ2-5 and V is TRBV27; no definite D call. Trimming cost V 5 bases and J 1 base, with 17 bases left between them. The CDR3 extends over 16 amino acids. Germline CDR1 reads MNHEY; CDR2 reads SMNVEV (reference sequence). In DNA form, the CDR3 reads TGTGCCAGCAGTCCATCTCTCGGGTCGGTCCAAGAGACCCAGTACTTC. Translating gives CASSPSLGSVQETQYF.

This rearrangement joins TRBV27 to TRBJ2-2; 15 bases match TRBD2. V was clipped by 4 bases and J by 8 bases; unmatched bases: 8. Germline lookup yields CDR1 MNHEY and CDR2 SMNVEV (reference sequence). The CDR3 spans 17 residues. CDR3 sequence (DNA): TGTGCCAGCAGTTCTCCGGGACTAGCGGGAGGTCCGGGGGAGCTGTTTTTT. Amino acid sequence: CASSSPGLAGGPGELFF.

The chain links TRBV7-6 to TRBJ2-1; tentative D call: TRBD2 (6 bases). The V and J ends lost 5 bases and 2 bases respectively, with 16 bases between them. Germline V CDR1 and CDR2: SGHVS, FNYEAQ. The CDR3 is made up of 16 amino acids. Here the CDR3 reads CASSSQLAIPYNEQFF. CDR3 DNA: TGTGCCAGCAGCAGCCAACTAGCTATCCCCTACAATGAGCAGTTCTTC.

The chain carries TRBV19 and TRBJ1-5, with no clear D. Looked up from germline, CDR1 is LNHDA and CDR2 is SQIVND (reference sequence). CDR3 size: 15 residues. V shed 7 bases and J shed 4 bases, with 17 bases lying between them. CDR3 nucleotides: TGTGCCAGTACTACCGCTCATTTTGGAAATCAGCCCCAGCATTTT. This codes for CASTTAHFGNQPQHF. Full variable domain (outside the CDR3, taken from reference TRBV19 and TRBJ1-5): DGGITQSPKYLFRKEGQNVTLSCEQNLNHDAMYWYRQDPGQGLRLIYYSQIVNDFQKGDIAEGYSVSREKKESFPLTVTSAQKNPTAFYLCASTTAHFGNQPQHFGDGTRLSIL.

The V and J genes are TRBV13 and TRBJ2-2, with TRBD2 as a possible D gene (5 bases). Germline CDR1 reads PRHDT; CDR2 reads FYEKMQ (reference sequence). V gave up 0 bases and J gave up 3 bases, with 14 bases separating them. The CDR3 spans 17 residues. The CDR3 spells CASSLGLLSGDTGELFF. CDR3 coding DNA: TGTGCCAGCAGCTTAGGCCTCTTATCCGGGGACACCGGGGAGCTGTTTTTT.

The CDR3 bases are TGTGCCAGTAGATTGGGGACAGGGGTTGAAGCTTTCTTT. This gives the protein CASRLGTGVEAFF. The V call is TRBV19, the J call TRBJ1-1, with 10 bases aligning to TRBD1. The CDR3 runs 13 residues. Germline-derived CDR1 and CDR2 are LNHDA and SQIVND (reference sequence). J lost 7 bases, V lost 6 bases, and 5 bases had no gene match.

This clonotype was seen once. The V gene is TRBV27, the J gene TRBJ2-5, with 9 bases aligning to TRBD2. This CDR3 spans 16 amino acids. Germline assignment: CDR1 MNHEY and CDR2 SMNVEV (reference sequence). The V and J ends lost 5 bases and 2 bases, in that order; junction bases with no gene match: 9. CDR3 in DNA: TGTGCCAGCAGTCATTTCGGGACTAGCACACAAGAGACCCAGTACTTC. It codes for CASSHFGTSTQETQYF.

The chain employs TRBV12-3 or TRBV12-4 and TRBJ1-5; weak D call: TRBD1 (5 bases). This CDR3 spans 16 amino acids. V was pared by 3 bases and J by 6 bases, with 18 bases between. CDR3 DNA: TGTGCCAGCAGTTTTGGTAGGGGTATAGAAGGTCAGCCCCAGCATTTT. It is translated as CASSFGRGIEGQPQHF.

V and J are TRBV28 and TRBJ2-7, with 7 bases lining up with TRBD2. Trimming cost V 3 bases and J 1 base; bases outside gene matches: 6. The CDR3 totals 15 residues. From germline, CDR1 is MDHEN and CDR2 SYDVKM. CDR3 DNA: TGTGCCAGCAGTTTTACTAGCGTACCTTCCTACGAGCAGTACTTC. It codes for CASSFTSVPSYEQYF.

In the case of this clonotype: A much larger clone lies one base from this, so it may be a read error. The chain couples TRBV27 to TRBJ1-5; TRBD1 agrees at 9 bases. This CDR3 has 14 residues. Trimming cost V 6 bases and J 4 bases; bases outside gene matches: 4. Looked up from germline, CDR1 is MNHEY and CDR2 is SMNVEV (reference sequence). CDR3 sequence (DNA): TGTGCCAGCAGACCCGGGACAGGGAATCAGCCCCAGCATTTT. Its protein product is CASRPGTGNQPQHF.

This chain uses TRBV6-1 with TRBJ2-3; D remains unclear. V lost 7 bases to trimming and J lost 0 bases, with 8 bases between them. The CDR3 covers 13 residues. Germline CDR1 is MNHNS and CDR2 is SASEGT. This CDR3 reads CASTGSSTDTQYF. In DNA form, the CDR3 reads TGTGCCAGCACTGGGTCTAGCACAGATACGCAGTATTTT.

CDR3 in amino acids: CASSPRGADYGYTF. CDR3 DNA sequence: TGTGCCAGCAGCCCCAGAGGGGCTGACTATGGCTACACCTTC. V usage is TRBV7-6 and J usage is TRBJ1-2; D is possibly TRBD1 (5 bases). The CDR3 is made up of 14 amino acids. From germline, CDR1 is SGHVS and CDR2 FNYEAQ. The germline V and J ends were trimmed by 5 bases and 3 bases, with 13 bases remaining between them.

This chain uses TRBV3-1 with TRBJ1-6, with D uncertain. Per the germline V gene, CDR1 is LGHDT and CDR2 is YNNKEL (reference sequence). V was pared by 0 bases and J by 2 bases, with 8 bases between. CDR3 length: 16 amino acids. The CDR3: CASSQESRPYNSPLHF. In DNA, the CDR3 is TGTGCCAGCAGCCAAGAATCGCGTCCCTATAATTCACCCCTCCACTTT.

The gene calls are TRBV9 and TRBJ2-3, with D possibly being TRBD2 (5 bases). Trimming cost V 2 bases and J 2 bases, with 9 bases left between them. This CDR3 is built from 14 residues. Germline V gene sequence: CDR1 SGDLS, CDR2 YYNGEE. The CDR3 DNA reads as TGTGCCAGCAGCGTTGGACTGACCACAGATACGCAGTATTTT. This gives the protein CASSVGLTTDTQYF.

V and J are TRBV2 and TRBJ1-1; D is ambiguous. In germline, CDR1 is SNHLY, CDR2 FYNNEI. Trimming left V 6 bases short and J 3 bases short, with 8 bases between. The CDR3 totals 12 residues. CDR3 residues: CASRSGDTEAFF. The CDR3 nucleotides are TGTGCCAGCAGGTCTGGGGACACTGAAGCTTTCTTT.

In DNA, the CDR3 is TGTGCCAGTAGTCTAAGTGGGGCAAACACTGAAGCTTTCTTT. Translation: CASSLSGANTEAFF. The V call is TRBV19, the J call TRBJ1-1; D may be TRBD1 (5 bases). Trimming removed 5 bases from V and 2 bases from J, with 12 bases in between. The germline gives CDR1 LNHDA, CDR2 SQIVND (reference sequence). This CDR3 is built from 14 residues.

The CDR3 DNA sequence: TGTGCCAGCAGTGAATGGTGGGGGTCTGACGAGCAGTACTTC. Translation gives CASSEWWGSDEQYF. The V and J genes are TRBV6-1 and TRBJ2-7, with D perhaps given as TRBD1 or TRBD2 (5 bases each). The germline gives CDR1 MNHNS, CDR2 SASEGT. This CDR3 is 14 amino acids long. V was clipped by 2 bases and J by 5 bases, with 13 bases between them.

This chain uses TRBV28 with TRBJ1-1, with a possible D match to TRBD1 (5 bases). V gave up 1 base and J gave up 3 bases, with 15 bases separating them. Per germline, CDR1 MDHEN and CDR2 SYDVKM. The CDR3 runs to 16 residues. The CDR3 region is CASSLYSETGHTEAFF. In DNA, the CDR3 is TGTGCCAGCAGTTTATACTCCGAGACGGGGCACACTGAAGCTTTCTTT.

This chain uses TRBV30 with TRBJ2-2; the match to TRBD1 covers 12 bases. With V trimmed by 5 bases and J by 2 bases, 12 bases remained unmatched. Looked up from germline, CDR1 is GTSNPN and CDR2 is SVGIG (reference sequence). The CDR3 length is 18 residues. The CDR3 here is CAWAGTGGWRVNTGELFF. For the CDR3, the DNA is TGTGCCTGGGCCGGGACAGGGGGCTGGCGGGTTAACACCGGGGAGCTGTTTTTT.

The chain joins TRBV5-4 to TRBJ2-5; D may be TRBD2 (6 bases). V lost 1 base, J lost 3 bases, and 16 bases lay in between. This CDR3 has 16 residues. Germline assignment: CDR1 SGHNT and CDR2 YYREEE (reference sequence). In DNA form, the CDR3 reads TGTGCCAGCAGCTTGAAGGGCAGGGAGGAAAAAGAGACCCAGTACTTC. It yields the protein CASSLKGREEKETQYF.

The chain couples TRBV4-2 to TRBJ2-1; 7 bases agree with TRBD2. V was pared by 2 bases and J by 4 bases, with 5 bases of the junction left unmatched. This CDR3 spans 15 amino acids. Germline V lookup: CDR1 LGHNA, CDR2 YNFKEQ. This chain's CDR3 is CASSQWVGGYNEQFF. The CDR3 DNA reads TGTGCCAGCAGCCAATGGGTGGGAGGGTACAATGAGCAGTTCTTC.

CDR3 coding DNA: TGTGCCAGCAGCCTCTTGGGACGTACAGATACGCAGTATTTT. It yields the protein CASSLLGRTDTQYF. This chain joins TRBV12-3 or TRBV12-4 and TRBJ2-3; D tentatively reads TRBD1 or TRBD2 (5 bases each). The CDR3 sequence is 14 residues long. Trimming took 6 bases from V and 3 from J, leaving 13 bases between them.

DNA of the CDR3: TGTGCCAGCAGTGACAGCGGGGATACAGATACGCAGTATTTT. It is translated as CASSDSGDTDTQYF. The rearrangement joins TRBV6-1 to TRBJ2-3; 7 nucleotides agree with TRBD2. Germline V gene sequence: CDR1 MNHNS, CDR2 SASEGT. Trimming took 3 bases from V and 3 from J; bases not matched to a gene: 3. This CDR3 region has 14 residues.

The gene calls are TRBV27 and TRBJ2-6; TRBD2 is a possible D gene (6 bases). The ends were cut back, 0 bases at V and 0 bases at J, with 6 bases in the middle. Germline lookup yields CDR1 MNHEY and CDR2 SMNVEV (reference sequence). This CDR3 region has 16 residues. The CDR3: CASSLSRDSGANVLTF. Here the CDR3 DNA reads TGTGCCAGCAGTTTATCGCGGGACTCTGGGGCCAACGTCCTGACTTTC.

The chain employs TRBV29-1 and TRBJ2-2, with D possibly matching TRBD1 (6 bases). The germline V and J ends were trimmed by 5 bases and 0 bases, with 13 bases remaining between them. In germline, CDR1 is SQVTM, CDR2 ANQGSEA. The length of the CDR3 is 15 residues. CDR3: CSVSTQGSNTGELFF. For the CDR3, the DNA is TGCAGCGTTTCGACCCAGGGGTCGAACACCGGGGAGCTGTTTTTT.

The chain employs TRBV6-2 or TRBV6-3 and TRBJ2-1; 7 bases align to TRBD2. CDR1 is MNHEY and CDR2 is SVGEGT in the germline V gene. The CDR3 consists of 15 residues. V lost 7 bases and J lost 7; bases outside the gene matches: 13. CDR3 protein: CASTPGGGLWNEQFF. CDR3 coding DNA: TGTGCCAGCACCCCGGGGGGAGGGCTGTGGAATGAGCAGTTCTTC.

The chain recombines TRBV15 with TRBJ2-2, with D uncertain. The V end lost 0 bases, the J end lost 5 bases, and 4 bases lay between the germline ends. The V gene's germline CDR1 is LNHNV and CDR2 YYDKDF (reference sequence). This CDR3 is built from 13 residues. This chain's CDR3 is CATSRERTGELFF. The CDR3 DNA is TGTGCCACCAGCAGAGAAAGAACCGGGGAGCTGTTTTTT.

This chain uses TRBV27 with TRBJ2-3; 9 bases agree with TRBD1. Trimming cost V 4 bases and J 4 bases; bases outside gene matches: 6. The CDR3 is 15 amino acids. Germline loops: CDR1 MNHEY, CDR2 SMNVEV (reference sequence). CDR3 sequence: CASSYGTGMPDTQYF. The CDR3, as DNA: TGTGCCAGCAGTTACGGGACAGGGATGCCAGATACGCAGTATTTT.

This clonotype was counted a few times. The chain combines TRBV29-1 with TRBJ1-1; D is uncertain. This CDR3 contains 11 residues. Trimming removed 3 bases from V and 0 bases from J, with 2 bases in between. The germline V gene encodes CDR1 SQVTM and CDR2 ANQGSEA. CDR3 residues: CSVEVNTEAFF. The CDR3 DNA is TGCAGCGTTGAGGTGAACACTGAAGCTTTCTTT.